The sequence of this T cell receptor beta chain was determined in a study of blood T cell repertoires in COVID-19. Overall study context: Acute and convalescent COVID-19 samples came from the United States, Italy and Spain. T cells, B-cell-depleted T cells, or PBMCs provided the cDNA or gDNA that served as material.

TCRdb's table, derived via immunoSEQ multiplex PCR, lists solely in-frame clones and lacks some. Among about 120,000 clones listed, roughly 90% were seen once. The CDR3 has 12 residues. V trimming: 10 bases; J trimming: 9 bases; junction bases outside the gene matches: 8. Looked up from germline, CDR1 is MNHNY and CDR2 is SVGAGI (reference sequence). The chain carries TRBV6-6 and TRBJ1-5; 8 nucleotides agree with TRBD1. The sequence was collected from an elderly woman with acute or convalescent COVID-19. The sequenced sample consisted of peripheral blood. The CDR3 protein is CATRTGPGPQHF. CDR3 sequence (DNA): TGTGCCACTCGGACAGGGCCTGGGCCCCAGCATTTT.